These T cell receptor beta chains were read from a single sample in a study of cytomegalovirus exposure and HLA in healthy donors. The method was immunoSEQ multiplex PCR; TCRdb's version includes in-frame clones alone and lacks a portion of them. The sample shows a few hundred thousand clones, about 93% of them seen only once. Sequencing used PBMCs. The receptors were sampled from a girl aged 2-10 years in good health and CMV-seronegative. CDR3s include the opening cysteine and the closing phenylalanine or tryptophan. The order of the fields is D gene, J gene, V gene, clone size, CDR3 protein, CDR3 DNA. The D gene is left open where the match is weak. Expanded clones get a size class; other rows say once, few or many, or leave the size out.

>-|TRBJ1-3|TRBV6-1|-
CASSESGRGSGGNTIYF
TGTGCCAGCAGTGAAAGTGGAAGGGGTAGCGGTGGAAACACCATATATTTT
>TRBD1|TRBJ2-2|TRBV10-3|-
CAISGLARTGVTGELFF
TGTGCCATCAGTGGCCTAGCGAGGACAGGGGTAACCGGGGAGCTGTTTTTT
>TRBD2|TRBJ2-1|TRBV19|-
CASSRLASSSYNEQFF
TGTGCCAGTAGTAGACTAGCTTCGAGCTCCTACAATGAGCAGTTCTTC
>-|TRBJ1-1|TRBV18|-
CASSPSGGSEAFF
TGTGCCAGCTCACCAAGTGGAGGGTCTGAAGCTTTCTTT
>-|TRBJ1-1|TRBV18|-
CASSPPVRGSQAFF
TGTGCCAGCTCACCACCAGTAAGGGGGTCCCAAGCTTTCTTT
>TRBD2|TRBJ2-2|TRBV19|-
CATLAGGVFSTGELFF
TGTGCCACCCTAGCGGGAGGTGTGTTTTCCACCGGGGAGCTGTTTTTT
>-|TRBJ1-6|TRBV10-1|-
CASSESRGGISPLHF
TGCGCCAGCAGTGAGTCGCGGGGAGGAATTTCACCCCTCCACTTT
>-|TRBJ1-5|TRBV19|-
CASSRGKNGNQPQHF
TGTGCCAGTAGCAGGGGCAAGAATGGCAATCAGCCCCAGCATTTT
>-|TRBJ2-7|TRBV5-1|-
CASSLAGSYEQYF
TGCGCCAGCAGCTTGGCCGGGTCGTACGAGCAGTACTTC
>-|TRBJ2-1|TRBV5-6|-
CASSLRGRYNEQFF
TGTGCCAGCAGCTTACGGGGGAGGTACAATGAGCAGTTCTTC
>-|TRBJ2-7|TRBV30|-
CAWSVQGFYEQYF
TGTGCCTGGAGTGTACAGGGTTTTTACGAGCAGTACTTC
>-|TRBJ2-3|TRBV7-8|-
CASSYLAVDTQYF
TGTGCCAGCAGCTATCTAGCCGTAGATACGCAGTATTTT
>-|TRBJ2-2|TRBV9|-
CASSALSDTGELFF
TGTGCCAGCAGCGCCCTTAGCGATACCGGGGAGCTGTTTTTT
>-|TRBJ2-7|TRBV5-1|-
CASSLEGRVAEQYF
TGCGCCAGCAGCTTGGAAGGGCGGGTAGCCGAGCAGTACTTC
>TRBD2|TRBJ2-7|TRBV28|-
CASSLRGGYEQYF
TGTGCCAGCAGTTTACGCGGGGGCTACGAGCAGTACTTC
>-|TRBJ2-5|TRBV7-8|-
CASSGRRDFWGQETQYF
TGTGCCAGCAGCGGAAGAAGGGACTTTTGGGGTCAAGAGACCCAGTACTTC
>-|TRBJ1-3|TRBV4-1|few
CASSRWGDGGSGNTIYF
TGCGCCAGCAGCAGATGGGGGGACGGGGGCTCTGGAAACACCATATATTTT
>TRBD2|TRBJ2-1|TRBV10-2|once
CASSGETSEKPSYNEQFF
TGCGCCAGCAGTGGTGAGACTAGCGAAAAACCCTCCTACAATGAGCAGTTCTTC
>TRBD1|TRBJ2-7|TRBV5-1|once
CASSISGQGYEQYF
TGCGCCAGCAGCATATCGGGACAGGGTTACGAGCAGTACTTC
>TRBD1|TRBJ1-1|TRBV2|once
CASRAPGQGARTNTEAFF
TGTGCCAGCAGGGCTCCGGGACAGGGGGCCCGTACGAACACTGAAGCTTTCTTT
>-|TRBJ2-1|TRBV2|-
CASMSNEQFF
TGTGCCAGCATGTCTAATGAGCAGTTCTTC
>TRBD1|TRBJ1-2|TRBV19|-
CASSMEATGGLSGYTF
TGTGCCAGTAGTATGGAAGCGACAGGGGGCCTATCGGGCTACACCTTC
>TRBD2|TRBJ2-7|TRBV11-1|-
CASSLAPLAGGQYF
TGTGCCAGCAGCTTAGCGCCCCTAGCGGGGGGCCAATACTTC
>-|TRBJ2-1|TRBV28|-
CASSLEGGADEQFF
TGTGCCAGCAGTTTGGAAGGGGGGGCCGATGAGCAGTTCTTC
>-|TRBJ2-4|TRBV6-1|-
CASRVEIAKNIQYF
TGTGCCAGCAGGGTAGAGATAGCCAAAAACATTCAGTACTTC
>-|TRBJ1-2|TRBV9|-
CASTRDTYYGYTF
TGTGCCAGCACCCGGGACACCTACTATGGCTACACCTTC
>-|TRBJ2-7|TRBV30|-
CAWSPPGHLPYEQYF
TGTGCCTGGAGTCCTCCGGGACACTTACCCTACGAGCAGTACTTC
>TRBD2|TRBJ2-2|TRBV4-1|-
CASSPQAGTNTGELFF
TGCGCCAGCAGCCCCCAAGCGGGGACGAACACCGGGGAGCTGTTTTTT
>TRBD1|TRBJ1-6|TRBV6-1|-
CASSAGTASPLHF
TGTGCCAGCAGCGCCGGGACAGCGTCACCCCTCCACTTT
>TRBD2|TRBJ2-7|TRBV27|-
CASSTSGVTYEQYF
TGTGCCAGCAGTACTAGCGGAGTTACCTACGAGCAGTACTTC
>-|TRBJ2-3|TRBV28|once
CASSPLGGTQYF
TGTGCCAGCTCCCCACTGGGGGGTACGCAGTATTTT
>-|TRBJ2-1|TRBV6-1|-
CASSELANTGNEQFF
TGTGCCAGCAGTGAACTAGCGAATACAGGCAATGAGCAGTTCTTC
>-|TRBJ1-1|TRBV30|-
CACTNEGNTEAFF
TGTGCCTGCACAAACGAGGGGAACACTGAAGCTTTCTTT
>-|TRBJ2-7|TRBV28|-
CASSFYGQYYEQYF
TGTGCCAGCAGTTTCTACGGACAGTACTACGAGCAGTACTTC
>-|TRBJ2-7|TRBV7-2|-
CASSLTVAYEQYF
TGTGCCAGCAGCTTAACGGTAGCCTACGAGCAGTACTTC
>-|TRBJ2-1|TRBV27|-
CASLRWGLPYNEQFF
TGTGCCAGCCTCCGTTGGGGACTTCCTTACAATGAGCAGTTCTTC
>-|TRBJ2-2|TRBV6-1|-
CASTKGTPYTGELFF
TGTGCCAGCACCAAAGGGACACCATACACCGGGGAGCTGTTTTTT
>-|TRBJ2-7|TRBV6-5|-
CASSYSRQGYEQYF
TGTGCCAGCAGTTACTCGCGCCAGGGCTACGAGCAGTACTTC
>-|TRBJ2-3|TRBV7-8|-
CASTPGSGGDTQYF
TGTGCCAGCACCCCTGGGTCGGGTGGAGATACGCAGTATTTT
>-|TRBJ1-6|TRBV2|-
CASKRTLRNSPLHF
TGTGCCAGTAAAAGAACTCTTCGGAATTCACCCCTCCACTTT
>-|TRBJ1-6|TRBV6-1|-
CASIGPGNSPLHF
TGTGCCAGCATAGGTCCAGGGAATTCACCCCTCCACTTT
>-|TRBJ2-3|TRBV11-3|-
CASSPTSYSTDTQYF
TGTGCCAGCAGCCCGACTAGTTACAGCACAGATACGCAGTATTTT
>-|TRBJ2-1|TRBV5-5|-
CASSLTLMEGTYNEQFF
TGTGCCAGCAGCCTCACGTTAATGGAGGGCACCTACAATGAGCAGTTCTTC
>-|TRBJ2-7|TRBV19|-
CASSTAVFSSSYEQYF
TGTGCCAGTAGTACCGCCGTTTTTTCGAGCTCCTACGAGCAGTACTTC
>TRBD2|TRBJ2-7|TRBV5-1|few
CASSGGTSGVYEQYF
TGCGCCAGCAGCGGCGGGACTAGCGGGGTGTACGAGCAGTACTTC
>TRBD1|TRBJ2-3|TRBV28|-
CASSPGQGWGTDTQYF
TGTGCCAGCAGTCCCGGACAGGGATGGGGCACAGATACGCAGTATTTT
>TRBD1|TRBJ1-2|TRBV28|-
CASSFEENRGHNGYTF
TGTGCCAGCAGTTTTGAGGAGAACAGGGGGCACAATGGCTACACCTTC
>TRBD1|TRBJ2-1|TRBV28|-
CASSFNRGSYNEQFF
TGTGCCAGCAGTTTTAACAGGGGATCCTACAATGAGCAGTTCTTC
>-|TRBJ1-5|TRBV7-6|-
CASSQGQNQPQHF
TGTGCCAGCAGCCAAGGACAGAATCAGCCCCAGCATTTT
>-|TRBJ1-2|TRBV9|-
CASSDRNNYGYTF
TGTGCCAGCAGCGACAGGAATAACTATGGCTACACCTTC
>-|TRBJ2-5|TRBV19|once
CASSMSRGALWEQYF
TGTGCCAGTAGTATGTCCAGGGGTGCTCTCTGGGAGCAGTACTTC
>-|TRBJ2-2|TRBV5-1|-
CASSLQSGGANTGELFF
TGCGCCAGCAGCCTACAATCGGGGGGCGCGAACACCGGGGAGCTGTTTTTT